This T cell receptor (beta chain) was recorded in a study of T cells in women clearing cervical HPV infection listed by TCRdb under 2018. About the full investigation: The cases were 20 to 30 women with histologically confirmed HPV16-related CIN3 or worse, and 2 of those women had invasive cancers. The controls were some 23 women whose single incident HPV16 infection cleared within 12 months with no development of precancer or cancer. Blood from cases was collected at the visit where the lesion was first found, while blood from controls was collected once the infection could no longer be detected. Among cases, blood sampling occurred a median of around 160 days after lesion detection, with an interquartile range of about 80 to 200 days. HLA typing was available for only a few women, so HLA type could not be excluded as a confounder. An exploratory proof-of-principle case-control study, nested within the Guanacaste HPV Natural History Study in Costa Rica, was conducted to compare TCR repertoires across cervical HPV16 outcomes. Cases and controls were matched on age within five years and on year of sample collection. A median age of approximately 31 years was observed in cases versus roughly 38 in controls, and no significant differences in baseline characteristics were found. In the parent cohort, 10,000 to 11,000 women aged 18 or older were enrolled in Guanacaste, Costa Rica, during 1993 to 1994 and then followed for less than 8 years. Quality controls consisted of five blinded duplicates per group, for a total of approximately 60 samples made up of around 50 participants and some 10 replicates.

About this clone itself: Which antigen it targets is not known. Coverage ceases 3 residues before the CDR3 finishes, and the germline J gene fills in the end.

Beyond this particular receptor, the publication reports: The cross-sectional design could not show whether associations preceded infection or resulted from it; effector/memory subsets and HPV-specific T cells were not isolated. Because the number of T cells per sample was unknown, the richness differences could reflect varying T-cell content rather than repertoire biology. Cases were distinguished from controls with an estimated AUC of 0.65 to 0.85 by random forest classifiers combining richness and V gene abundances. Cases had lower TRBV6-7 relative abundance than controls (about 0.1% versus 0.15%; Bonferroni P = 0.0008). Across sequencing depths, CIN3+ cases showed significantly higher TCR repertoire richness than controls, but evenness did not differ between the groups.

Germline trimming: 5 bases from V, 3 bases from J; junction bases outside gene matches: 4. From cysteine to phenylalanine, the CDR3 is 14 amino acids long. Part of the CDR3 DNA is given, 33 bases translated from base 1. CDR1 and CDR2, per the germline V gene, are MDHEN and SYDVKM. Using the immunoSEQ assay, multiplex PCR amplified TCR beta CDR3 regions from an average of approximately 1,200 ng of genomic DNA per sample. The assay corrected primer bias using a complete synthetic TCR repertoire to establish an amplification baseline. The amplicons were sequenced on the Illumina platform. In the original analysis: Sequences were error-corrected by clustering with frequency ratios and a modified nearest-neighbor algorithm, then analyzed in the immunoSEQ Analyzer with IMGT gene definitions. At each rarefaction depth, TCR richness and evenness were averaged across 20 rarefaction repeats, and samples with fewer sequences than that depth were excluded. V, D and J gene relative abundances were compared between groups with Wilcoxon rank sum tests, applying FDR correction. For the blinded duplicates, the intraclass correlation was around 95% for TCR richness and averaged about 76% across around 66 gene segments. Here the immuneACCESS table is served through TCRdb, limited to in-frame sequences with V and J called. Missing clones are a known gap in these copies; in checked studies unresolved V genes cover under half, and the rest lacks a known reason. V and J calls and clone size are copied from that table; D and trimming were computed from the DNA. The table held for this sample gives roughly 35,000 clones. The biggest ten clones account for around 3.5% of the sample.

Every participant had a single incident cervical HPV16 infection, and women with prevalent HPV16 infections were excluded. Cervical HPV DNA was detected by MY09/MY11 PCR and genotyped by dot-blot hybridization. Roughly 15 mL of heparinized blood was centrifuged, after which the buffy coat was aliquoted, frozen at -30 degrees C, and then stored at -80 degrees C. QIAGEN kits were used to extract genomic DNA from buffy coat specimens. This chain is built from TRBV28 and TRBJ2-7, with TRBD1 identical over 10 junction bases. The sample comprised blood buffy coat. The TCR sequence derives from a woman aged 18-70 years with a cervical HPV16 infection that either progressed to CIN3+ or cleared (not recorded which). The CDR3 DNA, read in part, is TGTGCCAGCAGTCTAGGGACAGGGGTCTACGAG. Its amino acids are CASSLGTGVYE. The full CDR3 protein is CASSLGTGVYEQYF.